One sample yielded the 16 T cell receptor beta chains listed below, sequenced in a study of early T cells in non-severe SARS-CoV-2 infection. TCRdb re-called the 5' RACE reads with MiXCR, one entry per CDR3 protein. Of tens of thousands of distinct CDR3 sequences in the sample, approximately 10% were seen once. The sample here was whole blood, taken at baseline. Receptors were obtained from an adult who was a healthcare worker with PCR-confirmed SARS-CoV-2 infection or an uninfected control (not recorded which).

In its sample, this clonotype was seen a few times. This chain uses TRBV5-6 with TRBJ1-1; D might be TRBD1 (6 bases). Trimming pared 6 bases from V and 1 base from J, leaving 16 bases between. This CDR3 has 15 residues. CDR1 and CDR2 (germline): SGHDT, YYEEEE. The CDR3 spells CASTPLNRENTEAFF. Here the CDR3 DNA reads TGTGCCAGCACCCCGTTAAACAGGGAGAACACTGAAGCTTTCTTT.

This clonotype was seen repeatedly, ten times or more. The genes are TRBV12-3 or TRBV12-4 and TRBJ2-3; TRBD2 aligns across 8 bases. Unmatched junction bases numbered 4, after V lost 8 bases and J lost 0 bases. The CDR3 sequence is 14 residues long. The CDR3 protein is CASRSGISTDTQYF. For the CDR3, the DNA is TGTGCCAGCCGTAGCGGGATTAGCACAGATACGCAGTATTTT.

The chain carries TRBV29-1 and TRBJ2-7, with D maybe TRBD1 (6 bases). The ends were cut back, 0 bases at V and 4 bases at J, with 16 bases in the middle. The CDR3 loop spans 15 amino acids. Germline V CDR1 and CDR2: SQVTM, ANQGSEA. The CDR3 protein is CSVEDQERGTYEQYF. CDR3 DNA sequence: TGCAGCGTTGAAGATCAAGAGAGGGGGACGTACGAGCAGTACTTC.

V is TRBV19 and J is TRBJ2-5; no definite D call. The CDR3 extends over 14 amino acids. V was clipped by 4 bases and J by 2 bases, with 11 bases between them. Looked up from germline, CDR1 is LNHDA and CDR2 is SQIVND (reference sequence). CDR3 residues: CASSTNLGQETQYF. The CDR3, as DNA: TGTGCCAGTAGTACGAACCTGGGGCAAGAGACCCAGTACTTC.

The chain links TRBV2 to TRBJ2-1; 7 bases match TRBD1. In germline, CDR1 is SNHLY, CDR2 FYNNEI. V was pared by 2 bases and J by 12 bases, with 4 bases of the junction left unmatched. The CDR3 is 12 residues long. In nucleotides, the CDR3 is TGTGCCAGCAGTGAAAGGGGGCAGTTGCAGTTCTTC. It translates to CASSERGQLQFF.

V usage is TRBV11-2 and J usage is TRBJ2-3; no clear D. Germline V gene lookup returns CDR1 SGHAT and CDR2 FQNNGV. Trimming stripped 3 bases from V and 2 bases from J, with 9 bases between. The length of the CDR3 is 14 residues. DNA of the CDR3: TGTGCCAGCAGCTTCCGACTCCACACAGATACGCAGTATTTT. As protein: CASSFRLHTDTQYF. The full variable domain, completed using reference TRBV11-2 and TRBJ2-3, is EAGVAQSPRYKIIEKRQSVAFWCNPISGHATLYWYQQILGQGPKLLIQFQNNGVVDDSQLPKDRFSAERLKGVDSTLKIQPAKLEDSAVYLCASSFRLHTDTQYFGPGTRLTVL.

This chain uses TRBV5-1 with TRBJ2-5; 9 bases are a match to TRBD1. Germline V gene data show CDR1 as SGHRS and CDR2 as YFSETQ. After removal of 2 bases from V and 4 bases from J, the junction contained 12 bases not matched to a gene. The CDR3 extends over 17 amino acids. The CDR3 DNA reads as TGCGCCAGCAGCTTCGGAAACCGGGACAGGGTACCAGAGACCCAGTACTTC. Translating gives CASSFGNRDRVPETQYF.

The J gene is TRBJ2-1, the V gene TRBV29-1; 8 nucleotides align to TRBD2. The CDR3 consists of 14 residues. Germline assignment: CDR1 SQVTM and CDR2 ANQGSEA. The J segment lost 6 bases and the V segment lost 3 bases, leaving 7 bases of the junction unmatched. CDR3 sequence: CSVDGLAGLNEQFF. DNA for the CDR3: TGCAGCGTTGACGGACTAGCTGGTCTCAATGAGCAGTTCTTC.

The sample holds a few counts of this clonotype. The chain combines TRBV12-3 or TRBV12-4 with TRBJ2-7; D unclear. V was pared by 6 bases and J by 3 bases, with 6 bases between. The CDR3 contains 11 residues. The CDR3 coding sequence is TGTGCCAGCAGCCGAGACTACGAGCAGTACTTC. Translated: CASSRDYEQYF.

The rearrangement uses TRBV12-3 or TRBV12-4 and TRBJ1-1, with D possibly matching TRBD1 (6 bases). The V and J ends lost 0 bases and 1 base respectively, with 18 bases between them. The CDR3 totals 18 residues. The CDR3 DNA reads TGTGCCAGCAGTTTAGCGCTGGAGGGTTGGGACACGAACACTGAAGCTTTCTTT. Translating it yields CASSLALEGWDTNTEAFF.

This clonotype was seen ten or more times. This chain connects TRBV7-6 to TRBJ2-2; perhaps TRBD2 as D (6 bases). V lost 5 bases and J 5 bases, leaving 15 bases between the germline ends. CDR3 size: 15 residues. Looked up from germline, CDR1 is SGHVS and CDR2 is FNYEAQ. CDR3 sequence (DNA): TGTGCCAGCAGCGTTGACGGGGGATGGACCGGGGAGCTGTTTTTT. Protein product: CASSVDGGWTGELFF.

This chain uses TRBV5-1 with TRBJ2-1, with 9 bases identical to TRBD1. The CDR3 totals 15 residues. V shed 0 bases, J shed 8 bases, and the junction held 6 bases outside the gene matches. CDR1 SGHRS and CDR2 YFSETQ come from the germline V gene. The CDR3 reads CASSLGWTGVHEQFF. The CDR3 DNA reads as TGCGCCAGCAGCTTGGGATGGACAGGGGTTCATGAGCAGTTCTTC.

In this sample, this clonotype turned up a few times. The genes are TRBV29-1 and TRBJ2-5; D is undetermined. Germline loops: CDR1 SQVTM, CDR2 ANQGSEA. The CDR3 spans 14 residues. V was cut by 1 base and J by 5 bases, with 14 bases left in between. The CDR3 nucleotides read TGCAGCGTTGAAGGGTCGAAGGATTTGGAGACCCAGTACTTC. Protein product: CSVEGSKDLETQYF.

The genes are TRBV7-9 and TRBJ2-6; D is uncertain. V was clipped by 5 bases and J by 1 base, with 9 bases between them. Per germline, CDR1 SEHNR and CDR2 FQNEAQ (reference sequence). The CDR3 extends over 15 amino acids. The CDR3 bases are TGTGCCAGCAGCCTGACCCAATCTGGGGCCAACGTCCTGACTTTC. It codes for CASSLTQSGANVLTF.

This clonotype has more than one count but fewer than ten. This chain uses TRBV18 with TRBJ1-3, with D possibly matching TRBD1 (5 bases). Germline V gene sequence: CDR1 KGHSH, CDR2 LQKENI. This CDR3 has 13 amino acids. V was trimmed by 6 bases and J by 0 bases, leaving 6 bases between them. CDR3 bases: TGTGCCAGCTCGGGGCCCTCTGGAAACACCATATATTTT. It yields the protein CASSGPSGNTIYF.

The sample holds a few counts of this clonotype. The chain couples TRBV5-8 to TRBJ2-3; D might be TRBD1 (7 bases). The CDR3 has 15 amino acids. CDR1 is SGHTS, CDR2 YDEGEE, per germline. The V end lost 1 base, the J end lost 3 bases, and 12 bases lay between the germline ends. DNA for the CDR3: TGTGCCAGCAGCTTGCAGGGGGGCCCGACAGATACGCAGTATTTT. It encodes CASSLQGGPTDTQYF.